This T cell receptor (beta chain) was sequenced during a study of blood T cell repertoires in COVID-19. This clone came up once. The germline CDR1 and CDR2 sequences are SNHLY and FYNNEI. The CDR3 has 17 residues. V lost 2 bases and J 0 bases, leaving 17 bases between the germline ends. Sequencing was performed with immunoSEQ multiplex PCR; in TCRdb, only in-frame clones are kept and a portion is missing. The sample carries a few hundred thousand clones, about 90% recorded once. The receptor comes from a woman aged 25 to 39 with COVID-19, enrolled during active disease. The sequenced material came from peripheral blood. The genes are TRBV2 and TRBJ2-7; TRBD1 is a possible D gene (5 bases). This chain's CDR3 is CASSEIESGKISYEQYF. The CDR3 DNA sequence: TGTGCCAGCAGTGAAATAGAGTCAGGGAAGATCTCCTACGAGCAGTACTTC.